The rows below give T cell receptor beta chains drawn from one sample of a study of control samples from healthy donors and cancer patients. Repertoires were generated with immunoSEQ multiplex PCR, while TCRdb's copy carries only in-frame clones and drops some. The table has roughly 120,000 clones, 90% seen once. The material sequenced was blood. The receptors here all came from a human donor in good health. The donor label of this sample is uncertain. Both conserved end residues are part of each CDR3. A D gene is named only where the DNA matches it firmly. Part of the rows lack a size; the others show once, few, many or a class for expanded clones.

>.|TRBV30|.|TRBJ2-7
CACKSGESYEQYF
TGTGCCTGTAAGTCGGGGGAGTCCTACGAGCAGTACTTC
>.|TRBV28|.|TRBJ1-2
CASKGVDFWASEDGYTF
TGTGCCAGCAAGGGGGTCGACTTCTGGGCCTCCGAGGATGGCTACACCTTC
>.|TRBV6-2/TRBV6-3|TRBD2|TRBJ2-3
CASSLDGGAPDTQYF
TGTGCCAGCAGTCTCGACGGGGGGGCCCCAGATACGCAGTATTTT
>.|TRBV6-6|.|TRBJ1-3
CASSYGVSGNTIYF
TGTGCCAGCAGTTACGGGGTCTCTGGAAACACCATATATTTT
>.|TRBV7-8|.|TRBJ2-7
CASTLGRSPRNEQYF
TGTGCCAGCACCCTCGGGCGTAGCCCCAGGAACGAGCAGTACTTC
>.|TRBV28|.|TRBJ1-1
CASSLWQGNTEAFF
TGTGCCAGCAGTTTATGGCAGGGGAACACTGAAGCTTTCTTT
>.|TRBV6-6|.|TRBJ2-5
CASSYLLGTQYF
TGTGCCAGCAGTTACCTTTTAGGGACCCAGTACTTC
>.|TRBV7-6|TRBD1|TRBJ1-2
CASSTGTGGTPNYGYTF
TGTGCCAGCAGCACCGGGACAGGGGGGACCCCTAACTATGGCTACACCTTC
>many|TRBV6-4|.|TRBJ1-1
CATRDSSVGTEAFF
TGTGCCACCAGGGACTCCTCCGTGGGGACTGAAGCTTTCTTT
>.|TRBV5-1|TRBD1|TRBJ2-1
CASSSGTGGNEQFF
TGCGCCAGCAGCTCCGGGACAGGGGGAAATGAGCAGTTCTTC
>.|TRBV18|TRBD1|TRBJ1-2
CASSPDRAWGGYTF
TGTGCCAGCTCACCGGACAGGGCATGGGGGGGCTACACCTTC
>.|TRBV24-1|.|TRBJ1-5
CATSEGNGHQPQHF
TGTGCCACCAGTGAGGGTAATGGGCATCAGCCCCAGCATTTT
>.|TRBV2|.|TRBJ2-5
CASSEAGLPETQYF
TGTGCCAGCAGTGAAGCGGGTCTTCCAGAGACCCAGTACTTC
>.|TRBV9|.|TRBJ1-2
CASSVGERGGYTF
TGTGCCAGCAGCGTAGGGGAACGGGGTGGCTACACCTTC
>.|TRBV28|TRBD1|TRBJ2-2
CASSPGQMNTGELFF
TGTGCCAGCAGCCCGGGACAGATGAACACCGGGGAGCTGTTTTTT
>.|TRBV12-1|.|TRBJ1-4
CASSFRSAPNEKLFF
TGTGCCAGCAGCTTTCGGTCGGCCCCCAATGAAAAACTGTTTTTT
>few|TRBV11-2|.|TRBJ1-1
CASSLDRMGSPSFF
TGTGCCAGCAGCTTAGATAGGATGGGGTCACCCTCTTTCTTT
>.|TRBV30|TRBD1|TRBJ1-5
CAWSGQGGQPQHF
TGTGCCTGGAGTGGACAGGGAGGCCAGCCCCAGCATTTT
>once|TRBV5-6|.|TRBJ1-1
CASSFVTDLEAFF
TGTGCCAGCAGCTTCGTCACGGACCTCGAGGCTTTCTTT
>.|TRBV10-1|.|TRBJ2-5
CASSESSLRGQETQYF
TGCGCCAGCAGTGAGTCGAGCTTGCGGGGTCAAGAGACCCAGTACTTC
>once|TRBV5-5|.|TRBJ1-1
CASSLYESPTEAFF
TGTGCCAGCAGCTTGTACGAAAGTCCCACTGAAGCTTTCTTT
>.|TRBV19|.|TRBJ1-1
CASSDPQVSHTEAFF
TGTGCCAGTAGTGATCCACAGGTATCGCACACTGAAGCTTTCTTT
>.|TRBV5-6|.|TRBJ1-4
CASSYSAGRDEKLFF
TGTGCCAGCAGCTATTCGGCGGGGCGGGATGAAAAACTGTTTTTT
>.|TRBV11-2|.|TRBJ1-1
CASSFDRREAFF
TGTGCCAGCAGCTTCGACAGGCGCGAAGCTTTCTTT
>.|TRBV5-1|TRBD1|TRBJ1-1
CASRVGTGNTEAFF
TGCGCCAGCAGGGTGGGGACAGGGAACACTGAAGCTTTCTTT
>.|TRBV5-5|.|TRBJ2-1
CASSFGQTNNEQFF
TGTGCCAGCAGCTTTGGACAGACCAACAATGAGCAGTTCTTC
>.|TRBV10-3|.|TRBJ1-2
CAIKKQGTTNYGYTF
TGTGCCATCAAAAAGCAGGGAACTACTAACTATGGCTACACCTTC
>.|TRBV18|.|TRBJ1-5
CASSPPDVGNQPQHF
TGTGCCAGCTCCCCACCCGACGTGGGAAATCAGCCCCAGCATTTT
>.|TRBV6-4|.|TRBJ1-6
CASSRDGLNSPLHF
TGTGCCAGCAGCCGGGACGGACTTAATTCACCCCTCCACTTT
>.|TRBV18|.|TRBJ1-1
CASSPPLAGTNTEAFF
TGTGCCAGCTCACCACCTCTGGCAGGGACGAACACTGAAGCTTTCTTT
>.|TRBV6-6|.|TRBJ2-1
CASVKEAIYNEQFF
TGTGCCAGCGTCAAAGAAGCCATCTACAATGAGCAGTTCTTC
>.|TRBV3-1/TRBV3-2|.|TRBJ1-2
CASSQDTGPFGYTF
TGTGCCAGCAGCCAAGATACGGGACCGTTTGGCTACACCTTC
>.|TRBV27|.|TRBJ1-6
CASSLVYNSPLHF
TGTGCCAGCAGTCTCGTCTATAATTCACCCCTCCACTTT
>.|TRBV5-1|TRBD1|TRBJ2-4
CASSSGQGLDIQYF
TGCGCCAGCAGCTCTGGACAGGGACTGGACATTCAGTACTTC
>.|TRBV7-8|TRBD2|TRBJ2-7
CASSIAGSGTNYEQYF
TGTGCCAGCAGCATAGCGGGGAGTGGGACCAACTACGAGCAGTACTTC
>few|TRBV14|.|TRBJ2-3
CASSQARKAVTDTQYF
TGTGCCAGCAGCCAAGCTAGAAAGGCCGTCACAGATACGCAGTATTTT
>few|TRBV7-8|.|TRBJ1-4
CASSLERGQQEKLFF
TGTGCCAGCAGCTTAGAACGGGGACAACAGGAAAAACTGTTTTTT
>.|TRBV29-1|.|TRBJ1-4
CSVVGAGAADEKLFF
TGCAGCGTTGTAGGCGCCGGGGCAGCGGATGAAAAACTGTTTTTT
>.|TRBV12-3/TRBV12-4|TRBD1|TRBJ2-5
CASSYTGGETQYF
TGTGCCAGCAGTTATACAGGGGGCGAGACCCAGTACTTC
>once|TRBV9|TRBD1|TRBJ1-3
CASSVEGPQGVDTIYF
TGTGCCAGCAGCGTAGAGGGGCCACAGGGGGTGGACACCATATATTTT
>.|TRBV7-7|.|TRBJ2-1
CASSRGQQYNEQFF
TGTGCCAGCAGCCGCGGACAGCAATACAATGAGCAGTTCTTC
>.|TRBV7-2|.|TRBJ1-5
CASSLFYQSNQPQHF
TGTGCCAGCAGCTTATTCTATCAGAGCAATCAGCCCCAGCATTTT
>.|TRBV13|.|TRBJ1-3
CASSWASTIYF
TGTGCCAGCAGCTGGGCAAGCACCATATATTTT
>.|TRBV19|.|TRBJ1-5
CATEPGRSNQPQHF
TGTGCCACCGAGCCGGGACGTAGCAATCAGCCCCAGCATTTT
>.|TRBV6-1|.|TRBJ2-3
CASSEGWRADTQYF
TGTGCCAGCAGTGAAGGGTGGCGCGCAGATACGCAGTATTTT
>.|TRBV19|TRBD2|TRBJ2-1
CASSFGGGLGNEQFF
TGTGCCAGTAGTTTCGGCGGGGGGTTGGGCAATGAGCAGTTCTTC
>.|TRBV24-1|TRBD2|TRBJ2-4
CATSGGVNGIQYF
TGTGCCACTTCGGGGGGGGTAAATGGCATTCAGTACTTC
>.|TRBV25-1|.|TRBJ1-2
CASSESGQENYGYTF
TGTGCCAGCAGTGAATCGGGACAAGAAAACTATGGCTACACCTTC
>many|TRBV9|TRBD1|TRBJ1-4
CASSDTGGPNEKLFF
TGTGCCAGCAGCGACACAGGGGGCCCTAATGAAAAACTGTTTTTT
>.|TRBV2|.|TRBJ1-4
CASKVNSEPEKLFF
TGTGCCAGCAAGGTAAATTCGGAACCGGAAAAACTGTTTTTT
>.|TRBV4-1|.|TRBJ1-3
CASSQEKDSGNTIYF
TGCGCCAGCAGCCAAGAGAAGGATTCTGGAAACACCATATATTTT
>.|TRBV7-2|.|TRBJ2-3
CASQRGSTDTQYF
TGTGCCAGCCAAAGAGGTAGCACAGATACGCAGTATTTT